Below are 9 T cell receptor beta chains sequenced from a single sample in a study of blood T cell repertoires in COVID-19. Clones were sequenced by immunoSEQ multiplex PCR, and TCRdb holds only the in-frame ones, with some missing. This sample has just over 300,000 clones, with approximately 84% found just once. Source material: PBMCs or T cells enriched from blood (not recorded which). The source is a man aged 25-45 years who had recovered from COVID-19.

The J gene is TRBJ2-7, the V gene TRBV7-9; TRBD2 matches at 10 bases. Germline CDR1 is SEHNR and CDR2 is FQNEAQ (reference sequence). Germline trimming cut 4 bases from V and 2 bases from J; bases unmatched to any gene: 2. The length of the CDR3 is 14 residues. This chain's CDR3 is CASSSSGGTYEQYF. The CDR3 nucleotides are TGTGCCAGCAGCTCTAGCGGGGGTACCTACGAGCAGTACTTC.

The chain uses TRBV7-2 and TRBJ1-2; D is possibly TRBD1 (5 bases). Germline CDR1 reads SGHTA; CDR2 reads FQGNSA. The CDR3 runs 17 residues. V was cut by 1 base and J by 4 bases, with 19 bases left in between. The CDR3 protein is CASSLEALMGGSYGYTF. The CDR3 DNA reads TGTGCCAGCAGCTTAGAGGCACTGATGGGGGGTTCCTATGGCTACACCTTC.

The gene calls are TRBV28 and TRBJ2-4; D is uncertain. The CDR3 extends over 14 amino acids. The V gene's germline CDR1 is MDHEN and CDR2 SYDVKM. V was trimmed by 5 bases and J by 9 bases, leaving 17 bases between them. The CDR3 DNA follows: TGTGCCAGCAGTCCCCCGTCTCCCCGAGGCATTCAGTACTTC. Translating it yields CASSPPSPRGIQYF.

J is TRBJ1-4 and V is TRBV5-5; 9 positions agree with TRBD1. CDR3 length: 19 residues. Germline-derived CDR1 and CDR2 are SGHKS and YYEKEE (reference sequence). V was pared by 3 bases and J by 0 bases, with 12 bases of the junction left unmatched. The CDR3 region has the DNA TGTGCCAGCAGCTCCGAGGACAGGGGATCCTCTGCAACTAATGAAAAACTGTTTTTT. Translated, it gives CASSSEDRGSSATNEKLFF.

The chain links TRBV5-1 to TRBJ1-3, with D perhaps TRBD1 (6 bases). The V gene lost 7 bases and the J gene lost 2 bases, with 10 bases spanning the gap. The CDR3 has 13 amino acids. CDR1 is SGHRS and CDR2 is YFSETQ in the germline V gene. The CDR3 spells CASGEGAGNTIYF. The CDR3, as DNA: TGCGCCAGCGGCGAGGGGGCTGGAAACACCATATATTTT.

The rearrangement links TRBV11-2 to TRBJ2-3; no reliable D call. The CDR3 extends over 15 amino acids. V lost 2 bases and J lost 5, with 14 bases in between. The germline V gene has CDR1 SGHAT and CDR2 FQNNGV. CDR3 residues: CASSLFGWAGDTQYF. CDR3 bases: TGTGCCAGCAGCTTATTTGGCTGGGCAGGAGATACGCAGTATTTT.

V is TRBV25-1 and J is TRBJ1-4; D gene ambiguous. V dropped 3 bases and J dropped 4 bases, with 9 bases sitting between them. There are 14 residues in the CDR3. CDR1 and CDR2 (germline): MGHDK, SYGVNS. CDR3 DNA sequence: TGTGCCAGCAGTGAGTCAGTTTTTAATGAAAAACTGTTTTTT. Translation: CASSESVFNEKLFF.

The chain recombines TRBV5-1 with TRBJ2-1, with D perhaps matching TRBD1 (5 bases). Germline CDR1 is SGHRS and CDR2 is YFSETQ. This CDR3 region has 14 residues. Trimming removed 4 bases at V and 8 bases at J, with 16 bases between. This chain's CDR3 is CASSLQGVGDEQFF. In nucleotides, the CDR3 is TGCGCCAGCAGCCTGCAGGGCGTTGGGGATGAGCAGTTCTTC.

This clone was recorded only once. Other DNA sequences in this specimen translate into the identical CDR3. CDR3 amino acids: CASSPSSYEQYF. The CDR3 DNA is TGTGCCAGCAGCCCGAGCTCCTACGAGCAGTACTTC. The chain has TRBV7-9 and TRBJ2-7; D is ambiguous. Germline assignment: CDR1 SEHNR and CDR2 FQNEAQ (reference sequence). V gave up 5 bases and J gave up 0 bases, with 5 bases separating them. This CDR3 spans 12 amino acids.